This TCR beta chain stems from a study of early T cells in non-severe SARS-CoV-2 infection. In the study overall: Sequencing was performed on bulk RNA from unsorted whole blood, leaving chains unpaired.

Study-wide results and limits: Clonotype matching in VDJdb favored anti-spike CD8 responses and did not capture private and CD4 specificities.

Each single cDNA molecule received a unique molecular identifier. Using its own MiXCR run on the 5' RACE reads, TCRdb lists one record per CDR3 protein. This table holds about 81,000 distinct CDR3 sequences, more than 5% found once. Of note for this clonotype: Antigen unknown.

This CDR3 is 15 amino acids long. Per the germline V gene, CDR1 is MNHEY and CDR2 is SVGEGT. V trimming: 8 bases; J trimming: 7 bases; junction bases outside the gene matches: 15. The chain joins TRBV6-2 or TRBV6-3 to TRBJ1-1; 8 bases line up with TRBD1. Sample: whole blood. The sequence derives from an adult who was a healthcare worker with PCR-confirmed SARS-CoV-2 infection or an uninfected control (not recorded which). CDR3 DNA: TGTGCCAGCGGCGGGCATGGACAGGGACCTATTGAAGCTTTCTTT. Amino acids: CASGGHGQGPIEAFF.